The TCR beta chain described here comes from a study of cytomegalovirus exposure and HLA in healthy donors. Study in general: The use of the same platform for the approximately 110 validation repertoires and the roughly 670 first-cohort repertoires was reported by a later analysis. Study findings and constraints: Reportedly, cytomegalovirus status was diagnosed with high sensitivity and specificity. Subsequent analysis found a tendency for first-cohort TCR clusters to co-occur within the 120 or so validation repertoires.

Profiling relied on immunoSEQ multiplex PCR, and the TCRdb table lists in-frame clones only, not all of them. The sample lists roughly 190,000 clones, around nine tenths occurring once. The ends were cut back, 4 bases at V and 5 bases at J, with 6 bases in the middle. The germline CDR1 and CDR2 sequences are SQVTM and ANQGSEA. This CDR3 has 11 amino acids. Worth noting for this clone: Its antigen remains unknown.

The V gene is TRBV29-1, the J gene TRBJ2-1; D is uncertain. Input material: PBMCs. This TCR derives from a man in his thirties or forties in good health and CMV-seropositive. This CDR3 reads CSVGRNNEQFF. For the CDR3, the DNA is TGCAGCGTTGGCCGTAACAATGAGCAGTTCTTC.